Listed below are T cell receptor beta chains from one sample, sequenced in a study of blood T cell repertoires in COVID-19. Clones were read by immunoSEQ multiplex PCR, and TCRdb kept only the in-frame ones, dropping some. There are about 150,000 clones in the sample; approximately 90% occur only once, and around 16% lies in the top ten. Sequencing input: peripheral blood. These receptors were taken from a woman aged 40 to 50 with acute or convalescent COVID-19. Both conserved end residues are part of each CDR3. Each record gives: J gene, V gene, D gene, CDR3 protein, CDR3 DNA. D genes are given only for firm matches.

J: TRBJ1-6; V: TRBV6-6; D: .; CDR3: CASSPSRTNRVSSYNSPLHF; DNA: TGTGCCAGCAGCCCAAGTCGGACAAACAGGGTCTCGTCCTATAATTCACCCCTCCACTTT
J: TRBJ2-7; V: TRBV7-2; D: .; CDR3: CASSLGGSRDGYEQYF; DNA: TGTGCCAGCAGCTTAGGTGGCAGCCGGGATGGCTACGAGCAGTACTTC
J: TRBJ2-1; V: TRBV29-1; D: .; CDR3: CSVEDRIAGSDEQFF; DNA: TGCAGCGTTGAAGATCGGATAGCCGGGTCGGATGAGCAGTTCTTC
J: TRBJ2-1; V: TRBV2; D: TRBD2; CDR3: CASSVSSGSYNEQFF; DNA: TGTGCCAGCAGTGTCTCTAGCGGGAGCTACAATGAGCAGTTCTTC
J: TRBJ1-2; V: TRBV11-2; D: TRBD1; CDR3: CASSPRPGTGDYGYTF; DNA: TGTGCCAGCAGCCCGCGTCCCGGGACAGGGGACTATGGCTACACCTTC
J: TRBJ1-2; V: TRBV27; D: TRBD1; CDR3: CASSPGTGYGYTF; DNA: TGTGCCAGCAGTCCCGGGACAGGGTATGGCTACACCTTC
J: TRBJ2-4; V: TRBV11-2; D: .; CDR3: CASSLGSGLGLQYF; DNA: TGTGCCAGCAGCTTAGGTTCTGGCCTGGGGCTTCAGTACTTC
J: TRBJ1-1; V: TRBV6-5; D: TRBD1; CDR3: CASSSDRQGLNTEAFF; DNA: TGTGCCAGCAGTTCAGACCGACAGGGCCTGAACACTGAAGCTTTCTTT
J: TRBJ2-1; V: TRBV24-1; D: .; CDR3: CATSDSRDSDEQFF; DNA: TGTGCCACCAGTGACTCGAGGGACTCCGATGAGCAGTTCTTC
J: TRBJ2-3; V: TRBV5-1; D: .; CDR3: CASSDSRQLDTQYF; DNA: TGCGCCAGCAGCGATAGTCGACAGTTAGATACGCAGTATTTT
J: TRBJ2-1; V: TRBV7-8; D: .; CDR3: CASRSPGSYNEQFF; DNA: TGTGCCAGCCGGAGCCCGGGAAGCTACAATGAGCAGTTCTTC
J: TRBJ2-7; V: TRBV3-1/TRBV3-2; D: TRBD1; CDR3: CASSRGQGSNEQYF; DNA: TGTGCCAGCAGCCGAGGACAGGGGAGCAACGAGCAGTACTTC
J: TRBJ2-3; V: TRBV12-5; D: .; CDR3: CASGLYRVSTDTQYF; DNA: TGTGCTAGTGGCCTCTACAGGGTTAGCACAGATACGCAGTATTTT
J: TRBJ1-4; V: TRBV7-2; D: .; CDR3: CASSLNDRNEKLFF; DNA: TGTGCCAGCAGCTTAAACGATAGAAATGAAAAACTGTTTTTT
J: TRBJ2-1; V: TRBV15; D: TRBD1; CDR3: CATSRDPGTVQFF; DNA: TGTGCCACCAGCAGAGATCCCGGGACAGTGCAGTTCTTC
J: TRBJ2-3; V: TRBV5-1; D: TRBD1; CDR3: CASSWGQRYTDTQYF; DNA: TGCGCCAGCAGCTGGGGACAGCGCTACACAGATACGCAGTATTTT